The clone carrying this T cell receptor beta chain was counted many times. The record originates from a study of neurological immune-mediated disorders. TCRdb reprocessed the 5' RACE reads via MiXCR and lists one record per CDR3 protein. The sample records about 46,000 distinct CDR3 sequences, around 4.3% being singletons. Germline lookup yields CDR1 LGHNA and CDR2 YSLEER. With 0 bases removed from V and 4 bases from J, the gap between germline ends came to 10 bases. The CDR3 runs to 15 residues. Sequencing was done on a sample of PBMCs. The chain links TRBV4-3 to TRBJ1-3; D is ambiguous. The origin of this receptor is an older woman with multiple sclerosis. CDR3 protein: CASSQDNTIGNTIYF. The CDR3 region has the DNA TGCGCCAGCAGCCAAGATAACACCATAGGAAACACCATATATTTT.